The next 25 T cell receptor beta chains were all read from a single sample in a study of radiotherapy plus CTLA-4 blockade in lung cancer. Clones were sequenced by immunoSEQ multiplex PCR, and TCRdb holds only the in-frame ones, with some missing. The sample yields tens of thousands of clones, 60% to 80% seen once. Here the sequenced sample was peripheral blood, taken from a patient treated with radiotherapy plus ipilimumab. The receptor set was obtained from a human donor with non-small cell lung cancer that progressed on radiotherapy plus ipilimumab.

The CDR3 loop is CASSLEGLAGGKDNEQFF. CDR3 coding DNA: TGCGCCAGCAGCTTGGAAGGACTAGCGGGAGGAAAAGACAATGAGCAGTTCTTC. The V and J genes are TRBV5-1 and TRBJ2-1; 14 nucleotides line up with TRBD2. The CDR3 contains 18 residues. CDR1 and CDR2 (germline): SGHRS, YFSETQ. V lost 0 bases, J lost 5 bases, and 7 bases stayed unmatched.

This clone was seen once. The CDR3, as DNA: TGTGCCAGCAGTCCAGGGCAGACGAGGGGCACTGAAGCTTTCTTT. It is translated as CASSPGQTRGTEAFF. The chain links TRBV6-5 to TRBJ1-1, with D tentatively TRBD1 (5 bases). Germline V gene data show CDR1 as MNHEY and CDR2 as SVGAGI. V lost 5 bases to trimming and J lost 4 bases, with 17 bases between them. The length of the CDR3 is 15 residues.

The chain uses TRBV14 and TRBJ2-3, with 10 bases lining up with TRBD1. This CDR3 comprises 15 residues. V lost 5 bases and J lost 1; bases outside the gene matches: 3. Germline loops: CDR1 SGHDN, CDR2 FVKESK. This CDR3 is CASSDRGLGTDTQYF. The CDR3 nucleotides are TGTGCCAGCAGCGACAGGGGGCTTGGCACAGATACGCAGTATTTT.

The chain has TRBV6-5 and TRBJ1-1; 7 bases agree with TRBD1. Unmatched junction bases numbered 4, after V lost 6 bases and J lost 0 bases. Germline lookup yields CDR1 MNHEY and CDR2 SVGAGI. The CDR3 is made up of 14 amino acids. The CDR3 loop reads CASSRDSMNTEAFF. CDR3 nucleotides: TGTGCCAGCAGCCGGGACAGCATGAACACTGAAGCTTTCTTT.

The rearrangement uses TRBV5-1 and TRBJ2-5; possibly TRBD2 for D (6 bases). The CDR3 length is 15 residues. Per the germline V gene, CDR1 is SGHRS and CDR2 is YFSETQ. Between the trimmed V and J ends, which lost 0 bases and 5 bases, there was a span of 14 bases. CDR3 DNA sequence: TGCGCCAGCAGCTTGGGCGGGACGGTTGAGGAGACCCAGTACTTC. Residues: CASSLGGTVEETQYF.

The chain recombines TRBV6-5 with TRBJ1-1; 7 bases match TRBD1. The CDR3 loop spans 12 amino acids. Looked up from germline, CDR1 is MNHEY and CDR2 is SVGAGI. J gave up 4 bases and V 5 bases, and 1 base lay outside the gene matches. In DNA form, the CDR3 reads TGTGCCAGCAGTCGGGACAGCACTGAAGCTTTCTTT. Translation: CASSRDSTEAFF.

This chain joins TRBV6-5 and TRBJ1-1; no firm D call. V lost 5 bases and J 5 bases, leaving 12 bases between the germline ends. The CDR3 extends over 13 amino acids. Germline V gene lookup returns CDR1 MNHEY and CDR2 SVGAGI. CDR3 sequence (DNA): TGTGCCAGCAGTAATACATTGCTGACTGAAGCTTTCTTT. Encoded protein: CASSNTLLTEAFF.

This clone was counted once. The CDR3 region has the DNA TGCAGCGTTGCCGGGACTAGCGGAAGGAACACCGGGGAGCTGTTTTTT. Amino acid sequence: CSVAGTSGRNTGELFF. This sequence joins TRBV29-1 and TRBJ2-2, with 11 bases lining up with TRBD2. The CDR3 has 16 amino acids. Trimming took 4 bases from V and 1 from J; bases not matched to a gene: 5. CDR1 is SQVTM, CDR2 ANQGSEA, per germline.

J is TRBJ2-5 and V is TRBV5-4; 7 positions match TRBD2. Per the germline V gene, CDR1 is SGHNT and CDR2 is YYREEE (reference sequence). Losses at the gene ends were 3 bases for V and 5 bases for J; bases not matched to a gene: 10. The CDR3 is made up of 15 amino acids. This CDR3 is CASSSEWGGQETQYF. Here the CDR3 DNA reads TGTGCCAGCAGCTCCGAGTGGGGGGGTCAGGAGACCCAGTACTTC.

The chain is built from TRBV4-2 and TRBJ2-4; D ambiguous. This CDR3 region has 15 residues. The ends were cut back, 1 base at V and 1 base at J, with 8 bases in the middle. Germline assignment: CDR1 LGHNA and CDR2 YNFKEQ. The chain's CDR3 is CASSQGSRAKNIQYF. CDR3 DNA: TGTGCCAGCAGCCAAGGCAGTCGCGCCAAAAACATTCAGTACTTC.

The chain carries TRBV7-7 and TRBJ2-1; 10 bases agree with TRBD2. The germline V gene has CDR1 SSHAT and CDR2 FNYEAQ (reference sequence). The CDR3 is 14 residues long. Germline trimming cut 4 bases from V and 10 bases from J; bases unmatched to any gene: 7. CDR3 residues: CASSSSTSGQEQFF. DNA for the CDR3: TGTGCCAGCAGCTCATCGACTAGCGGGCAAGAGCAGTTCTTC.

The V call is TRBV19, the J call TRBJ1-4; TRBD1 matches 7 bases. CDR1 is LNHDA, CDR2 SQIVND, per germline (reference sequence). The CDR3 is 14 residues long. V shed 4 bases and J 4 bases; nucleotides not matched to a gene: 3. The CDR3 sequence: CASSRGQFNEKLFF. The CDR3 bases are TGTGCCAGTAGTAGGGGACAGTTTAATGAAAAACTGTTTTTT.

This clone came up once. This chain links TRBV18 with TRBJ1-4; tentative D call: TRBD1 (5 bases). The CDR3 runs 15 residues. Germline CDR1 reads KGHSH; CDR2 reads LQKENI. Trimming left V 3 bases short and J 6 bases short, with 14 bases between. The CDR3 reads CASSPLYQGDEKLFF. CDR3 DNA sequence: TGTGCCAGCTCACCTCTGTACCAGGGAGATGAAAAACTGTTTTTT.

V usage is TRBV9 and J usage is TRBJ1-2, with 11 bases aligning to TRBD1. The germline V gene has CDR1 SGDLS and CDR2 YYNGEE. V trimming: 3 bases; J trimming: 2 bases; junction bases outside the gene matches: 6. CDR3 length: 16 residues. The CDR3 protein is CASSAGGTGGNYGYTF. CDR3 in DNA: TGTGCCAGCAGCGCCGGGGGGACAGGGGGAAACTATGGCTACACCTTC.

This chain links TRBV19 with TRBJ1-3, with 7 positions matching TRBD1. Losses at the gene ends were 11 bases for V and 4 bases for J; bases not matched to a gene: 8. The germline V gene encodes CDR1 LNHDA and CDR2 SQIVND (reference sequence). The CDR3 extends over 13 amino acids. The CDR3 is CASNRDRGNTIYF. The CDR3 DNA is TGTGCCTCTAACCGGGACAGAGGAAACACCATATATTTT. The complete variable domain, with remaining parts taken from reference TRBV19 and TRBJ1-3, reads DGGITQSPKYLFRKEGQNVTLSCEQNLNHDAMYWYRQDPGQGLRLIYYSQIVNDFQKGDIAEGYSVSREKKESFPLTVTSAQKNPTAFYLCASNRDRGNTIYFGEGSWLTVV.

V gene TRBV5-1 combines with J gene TRBJ1-1, with a possible D match to TRBD1 (5 bases). The length of the CDR3 is 15 residues. CDR1 is SGHRS and CDR2 is YFSETQ in the germline V gene. V was pared by 0 bases and J by 0 bases, with 9 bases between. This chain's CDR3 is CASSLVGGLNTEAFF. The CDR3 nucleotides are TGCGCCAGCAGCTTGGTCGGGGGACTGAACACTGAAGCTTTCTTT.

The V gene is TRBV5-4, the J gene TRBJ2-3, with D perhaps matching TRBD2 (7 bases). Germline CDR1 is SGHNT and CDR2 is YYREEE (reference sequence). This CDR3 comprises 17 residues. The V gene lost 4 bases and the J gene lost 0 bases, with 18 bases spanning the gap. The CDR3 DNA reads TGTGCCAGCAGCCCCCCTGGCGGCGGGGGCAGCACAGATACGCAGTATTTT. Its translation is CASSPPGGGGSTDTQYF.

The count of this clone is one. The V call is TRBV19, the J call TRBJ1-2, with D uncertain. Germline V gene data show CDR1 as LNHDA and CDR2 as SQIVND (reference sequence). Deletions cut 3 bases from V and 3 bases from J, with 8 bases between. The CDR3 totals 13 residues. CDR3 loop: CASSIGVDYGYTF. The CDR3 nucleotides read TGTGCCAGTAGTATCGGGGTAGACTATGGCTACACCTTC.

This clone appeared a few times. This sequence joins TRBV6-6 and TRBJ2-7; D gene ambiguous. V was pared by 0 bases and J by 3 bases, with 9 bases between. Germline V lookup: CDR1 MNHNY, CDR2 SVGAGI (reference sequence). This CDR3 has 14 amino acids. The CDR3 DNA sequence: TGTGCCAGCAGTTACTCGACAAGGAGCTACGAGCAGTACTTC. This encodes CASSYSTRSYEQYF.

The chain employs TRBV10-3 and TRBJ2-7; the match to TRBD1 covers 11 bases. V shed 2 bases and J 4 bases; nucleotides not matched to a gene: 7. CDR3 length: 16 residues. Germline V CDR1 and CDR2: ENHRY, SYGVKD. The CDR3 spells CAISEPGQGAGYEQYF. The CDR3 DNA follows: TGTGCCATCAGTGAGCCAGGACAGGGGGCAGGGTACGAGCAGTACTTC.

Here the CDR3 reads CASSVAGQVSSGNTIYF. CDR3 DNA sequence: TGTGCCAGCAGCGTAGCCGGACAGGTCTCCTCTGGAAACACCATATATTTT. V gene TRBV9 combines with J gene TRBJ1-3; 7 bases line up with TRBD1. This CDR3 is built from 17 residues. V lost 0 bases and J lost 0; bases outside the gene matches: 6. Germline CDR1 reads SGDLS; CDR2 reads YYNGEE.

The chain is built from TRBV5-1 and TRBJ2-5, with TRBD1 identical over 7 bases. V gave up 4 bases and J gave up 4 bases; unmatched junction bases: 10. Germline CDR1 SGHRS, CDR2 YFSETQ. This CDR3 region has 15 residues. The CDR3 DNA is TGCGCCAGCAGCCAACAGACAGGGTCGGGAGAGACCCAGTACTTC. This encodes CASSQQTGSGETQYF.

The chain uses TRBV10-1 and TRBJ2-7; D not certain. This CDR3 spans 11 amino acids. Germline assignment: CDR1 WNHNN and CDR2 SYGVQD (reference sequence). Trimming shortened V by 4 bases and J by 10 bases, and 11 bases separated the two germline ends. The CDR3 loop is CASSGPRGQYF. The DNA for the CDR3 is TGCGCCAGCAGTGGCCCCCGTGGACAGTACTTC.

The CDR3 protein is CASSRWTGYTEAFF. The CDR3 DNA follows: TGTGCCAGCAGCCGATGGACGGGCTACACTGAAGCTTTCTTT. The chain links TRBV14 to TRBJ1-1; D remains unclear. This CDR3 has 14 residues. Germline CDR1 and CDR2: SGHDN and FVKESK. V was trimmed by 4 bases and J by 3 bases, leaving 12 bases between them. The full variable domain, completed using reference TRBV14 and TRBJ1-1, is EAGVTQFPSHSVIEKGQTVTLRCDPISGHDNLYWYRRVMGKEIKFLLHFVKESKQDESGMPNNRFLAERTGGTYSTLKVQPAELEDSGVYFCASSRWTGYTEAFFGQGTRLTVV.

The CDR3 DNA reads TGTGCCAGCAGTTTATCGAGGGGGGAGTGGGCAAACATTCAGTACTTC. It yields the protein CASSLSRGEWANIQYF. This chain connects TRBV27 to TRBJ2-4; the D call may be TRBD1 or TRBD2 (6 bases each). Germline CDR1 and CDR2: MNHEY and SMNVEV (reference sequence). The V end was cut by 0 bases, the J end by 6 bases, with 15 bases between. The CDR3 runs to 16 residues.